The rows below give T cell receptor beta chains drawn from one sample of a study. TCRdb re-called the 5' RACE reads through MiXCR, storing one row per CDR3 protein. The sample carries around 10,000 distinct CDR3 sequences, roughly 15% recorded once. Sequences were obtained from Tregs sorted from blood. Receptors originate from a female donor with breast cancer. CDR3s include the opening cysteine and the closing phenylalanine or tryptophan. The D gene is left open where the match is weak. Clone size appears in some rows only: once, few, many, or a class for an expanded clone.

j_gene: TRBJ2-4
v_gene: TRBV6-2/TRBV6-3
abundance: medium-sized
d_gene: TRBD2
CDR3nt: TGTGCCAGCAGTCAACTAGCGGTAGCCAAAAACATTCAGTACTTC
CDR3aa: CASSQLAVAKNIQYF

j_gene: TRBJ1-1
v_gene: TRBV20-1
abundance: medium-sized
d_gene: .
CDR3nt: TGCAGTGCTAGAGCCGGGTCGGGGAACACTGAAGCTTTCTTT
CDR3aa: CSARAGSGNTEAFF

j_gene: TRBJ2-1
v_gene: TRBV20-1
abundance: medium-sized
d_gene: .
CDR3nt: TGCAGTGCTAGAGATCGGGGAAGTGGCTACAATGAGCAGTTCTTC
CDR3aa: CSARDRGSGYNEQFF

j_gene: TRBJ2-7
v_gene: TRBV15
abundance: many
d_gene: .
CDR3nt: TGTGCCACCCAGACGAGGAGCGGGCCTAGCTCCTACGAGCAGTACTTC
CDR3aa: CATQTRSGPSSYEQYF

j_gene: TRBJ1-1
v_gene: TRBV7-9
abundance: medium-sized
d_gene: .
CDR3nt: TGTGCCAGCCGCAGGGTTTCGGGCGCTGAAGCTTTCTTT
CDR3aa: CASRRVSGAEAFF

j_gene: TRBJ1-1
v_gene: TRBV3-1
abundance: many
d_gene: TRBD1
CDR3nt: TGTGCCGGACCGGGACAGGCGCACACTGAAGCTTTCTTT
CDR3aa: CAGPGQAHTEAFF

j_gene: TRBJ2-3
v_gene: TRBV5-1
abundance: medium-sized
d_gene: .
CDR3nt: TGCGCCAGCAGCTTTTTGGGTCAGGCAATCACAGATACGCAGTATTTT
CDR3aa: CASSFLGQAITDTQYF

j_gene: TRBJ2-3
v_gene: TRBV7-2
abundance: .
d_gene: .
CDR3nt: TGTGCCAGCAGCTCCAATCGGGGTGTTTTGGATACGCAGTATTTT
CDR3aa: CASSSNRGVLDTQYF

j_gene: TRBJ1-2
v_gene: TRBV28
abundance: many
d_gene: TRBD1
CDR3nt: TGTGCCAGCAGACCGGGACAGAACTATGGCTACACCTTC
CDR3aa: CASRPGQNYGYTF

j_gene: TRBJ2-5
v_gene: TRBV27
abundance: medium-sized
d_gene: .
CDR3nt: TGTGCCAGCAGTTTACGGGGGAGTGGGGAGACCCAGTACTTC
CDR3aa: CASSLRGSGETQYF

j_gene: TRBJ1-3
v_gene: TRBV6-5
abundance: few
d_gene: .
CDR3nt: TGTGCCAGCAGTTACTCGGGTTCGGTTGGAAACACCATATATTTT
CDR3aa: CASSYSGSVGNTIYF

j_gene: TRBJ2-7
v_gene: TRBV20-1
abundance: medium-sized
d_gene: .
CDR3nt: TGCAGTGCTAGAGATGTTGCGTCTAGCGTGTCCTACGAGCAGTACTTC
CDR3aa: CSARDVASSVSYEQYF

j_gene: TRBJ1-4
v_gene: TRBV15
abundance: medium-sized
d_gene: .
CDR3nt: TGTGCCACCAGCAGAGATCAGGGAAAACTGTTTTTT
CDR3aa: CATSRDQGKLFF

j_gene: TRBJ2-6
v_gene: TRBV5-1
abundance: .
d_gene: TRBD1
CDR3nt: TGCGCCAGCAGCACGGCGGGACAGGGGAGCTCTGGGGCCAACGTCCTGACTTTC
CDR3aa: CASSTAGQGSSGANVLTF

j_gene: TRBJ2-7
v_gene: TRBV24-1
abundance: .
d_gene: .
CDR3nt: TGTGCCACCAGTAATGCGATTTATGGACTGGCCCCCTACGAGCAGTACTTC
CDR3aa: CATSNAIYGLAPYEQYF

j_gene: TRBJ1-6
v_gene: TRBV7-3
abundance: medium-sized
d_gene: .
CDR3nt: TGTGCCAGCAGCCGTCAGGGGTCGGGTTCACCCCTCCACTTT
CDR3aa: CASSRQGSGSPLHF

j_gene: TRBJ1-2
v_gene: TRBV5-4
abundance: medium-sized
d_gene: TRBD1
CDR3nt: TGTGCCAGCAGCTTGGCCGGGACAGGGGGGCATGGCTACACCTTC
CDR3aa: CASSLAGTGGHGYTF

j_gene: TRBJ1-3
v_gene: TRBV27
abundance: .
d_gene: TRBD1
CDR3nt: TGTGCCTGCAGTTCCGACAGGGGATCCTCTGGAAACACCATATATTTT
CDR3aa: CACSSDRGSSGNTIYF

j_gene: TRBJ1-6
v_gene: TRBV5-1
abundance: medium-sized
d_gene: TRBD1
CDR3nt: TGCGCCAGCAGCCCCATTGGACAGGGAGATTCACCCCTCCACTTT
CDR3aa: CASSPIGQGDSPLHF

j_gene: TRBJ1-4
v_gene: TRBV27
abundance: many
d_gene: .
CDR3nt: TGTGCCAGCAGACCCAACGGTCTGCGGGAAAAACTGTTTTTT
CDR3aa: CASRPNGLREKLFF

j_gene: TRBJ1-1
v_gene: TRBV4-3
abundance: many
d_gene: .
CDR3nt: TGCGCCAGCAGCCAAGAAGGGGCAGGGGACACTGAAGCTTTCTTT
CDR3aa: CASSQEGAGDTEAFF

j_gene: TRBJ1-2
v_gene: TRBV6-2/TRBV6-3
abundance: .
d_gene: .
CDR3nt: TGCGCTAGCAGTTCTGGACAGAACTATGGCTACACCTTC
CDR3aa: CASSSGQNYGYTF

j_gene: TRBJ1-2
v_gene: TRBV7-2
abundance: medium-sized
d_gene: .
CDR3nt: TGTGCCAGCAGCTTAGTCAGGGACGGCTACACCTTC
CDR3aa: CASSLVRDGYTF

j_gene: TRBJ2-7
v_gene: TRBV5-1
abundance: medium-sized
d_gene: .
CDR3nt: TGCGCCAGCAGCTTGAATTCTTACGTGTATGACAGGCGCTACGAGCAGTACTTC
CDR3aa: CASSLNSYVYDRRYEQYF

j_gene: TRBJ1-5
v_gene: TRBV6-5
abundance: .
d_gene: .
CDR3nt: TGTGCCAGCAGTCCGTATAGCAATCAGCCCCAGCATTTT
CDR3aa: CASSPYSNQPQHF

j_gene: TRBJ2-4
v_gene: TRBV28
abundance: medium-sized
d_gene: .
CDR3nt: TGTGCCAGCAGTTTTGGTATCTCGGCAGGTGGGGTGATGGCCAAAAACATTCAGTACTTC
CDR3aa: CASSFGISAGGVMAKNIQYF

j_gene: TRBJ2-1
v_gene: TRBV5-1
abundance: many
d_gene: TRBD2
CDR3nt: TGCGCCAGCAGCCCTAGCGGGAGGATCTACAATGAGCAGTTCTTC
CDR3aa: CASSPSGRIYNEQFF